This TCR beta chain emerged from a study of T cell responses to AZD1222 COVID-19 vaccine. Looked up from germline, CDR1 is SGHKS and CDR2 is YYEKEE (reference sequence). Trimming removed 4 bases from V and 4 bases from J; junction bases left unmatched: 7. The CDR3 is 14 amino acids. In the case of this clone: The antigen is unknown.

Samples with a second dose at about 4 or about 12 weeks were pooled together. Study findings and constraints: White British people made up most donors, females outnumbered males, and clonal diversity was possibly underestimated.

The data were produced by immunoSEQ multiplex PCR, yet TCRdb's version contains in-frame clones alone and is incomplete. The sample has 100,000 to 150,000 clones, 86% seen once. The sample in question was peripheral blood, obtained 28 days after the second AZD1222 dose. The chain joins TRBV5-5 to TRBJ2-5, with 7 bases aligning to TRBD1. This TCR came from an adult who received the AZD1222 COVID-19 vaccine. CDR3 sequence: CASSSRTGRETQYF. The CDR3 coding sequence is TGTGCCAGCAGCAGCCGGACAGGCCGAGAGACCCAGTACTTC.